Presented here are 3 T cell receptor beta chains from one specimen sequenced in a study of cytomegalovirus exposure and HLA in healthy donors. The PCR made use of 60 Vbeta and 13 Jbeta primers. Sequencing was performed with immunoSEQ multiplex PCR; in TCRdb, only in-frame clones are kept and a portion is missing. The data show around 130,000 clones, about two thirds seen once. Sequenced sample: PBMCs. The source is a human donor in good health.

The V call is TRBV19, the J call TRBJ1-6; 7 positions match TRBD1. Germline CDR1 and CDR2: LNHDA and SQIVND (reference sequence). J gave up 4 bases and V 6 bases, and 12 bases lay outside the gene matches. The CDR3 runs 17 residues. CDR3 nucleotides: TGTGCCAGTAGCAAAATTCCGACAGGGAGATATAATTCACCCCTCCACTTT. Amino acid sequence: CASSKIPTGRYNSPLHF.

The rearrangement links TRBV7-9 to TRBJ2-3, with TRBD2 identical over 11 bases. Germline assignment: CDR1 SEHNR and CDR2 FQNEAQ (reference sequence). The CDR3 has 17 residues. Losses at the gene ends were 5 bases for V and 1 base for J; bases not matched to a gene: 8. CDR3 sequence: CASSDWILAGGTDTQYF. DNA of the CDR3: TGTGCCAGCAGCGATTGGATACTAGCGGGGGGCACAGATACGCAGTATTTT.

The chain links TRBV11-3 to TRBJ2-5; possible D gene TRBD1, 6 bases. The CDR3 contains 15 residues. Trimming left V 5 bases short and J 2 bases short, with 15 bases between. CDR1 is SGHNT and CDR2 is YENEEA in the germline V gene. CDR3 nucleotides: TGTGCCAGCAGCACCGGACAGACTTCGCAAGAGACCCAGTACTTC. It is translated as CASSTGQTSQETQYF.